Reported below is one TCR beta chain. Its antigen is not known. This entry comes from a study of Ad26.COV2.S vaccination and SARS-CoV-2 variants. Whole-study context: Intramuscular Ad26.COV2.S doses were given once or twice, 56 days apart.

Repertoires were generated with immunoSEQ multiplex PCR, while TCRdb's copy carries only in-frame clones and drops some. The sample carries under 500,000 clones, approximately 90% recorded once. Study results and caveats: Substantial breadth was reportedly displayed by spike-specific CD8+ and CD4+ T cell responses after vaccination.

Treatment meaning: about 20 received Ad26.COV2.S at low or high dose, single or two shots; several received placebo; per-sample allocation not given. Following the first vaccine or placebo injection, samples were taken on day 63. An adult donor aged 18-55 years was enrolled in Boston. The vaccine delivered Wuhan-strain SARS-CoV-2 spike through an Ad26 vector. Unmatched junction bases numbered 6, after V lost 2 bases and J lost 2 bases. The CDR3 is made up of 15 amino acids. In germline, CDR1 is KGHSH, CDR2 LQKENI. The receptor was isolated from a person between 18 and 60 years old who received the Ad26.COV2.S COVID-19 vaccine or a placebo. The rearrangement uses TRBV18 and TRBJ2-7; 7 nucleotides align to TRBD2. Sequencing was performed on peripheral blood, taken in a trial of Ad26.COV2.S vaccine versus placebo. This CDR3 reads CASSPGSAGAYEQYF. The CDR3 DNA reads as TGTGCCAGCTCACCAGGCAGCGCGGGGGCCTACGAGCAGTACTTC.